The 29 T cell receptor beta chains listed next were all sequenced from one sample in a study of cytomegalovirus exposure and HLA in healthy donors. The primer mix had 60 Vbeta and 13 Jbeta primers. Some clones are missing from TCRdb's copy, which holds only in-frame ones; the method was immunoSEQ multiplex PCR. The sample carries 30,000 to 35,000 clones, about 70% recorded once. The sample consisted of PBMCs. Every receptor here comes from a man between 40 and 49 years old in good health and CMV-seropositive.

V is TRBV5-1 and J is TRBJ1-1; tentative D call: TRBD1 (5 bases). This CDR3 spans 19 amino acids. Trimming pared 4 bases from V and 7 bases from J, leaving 32 bases between. Germline CDR1 SGHRS, CDR2 YFSETQ. The CDR3 nucleotides are TGCGCCAGCAGCCCCGGAGGGACCACGGTCCGCCCGGTCCTCTTTGAAGCTTTCTTT. Its translation is CASSPGGTTVRPVLFEAFF.

The rearrangement uses TRBV5-1 and TRBJ2-7; TRBD1 agrees at 9 bases. CDR3 length equals 15 residues. CDR1 and CDR2 from the germline V gene are SGHRS and YFSETQ. Unmatched junction bases numbered 7, after V lost 4 bases and J lost 2 bases. As DNA, the CDR3 is TGCGCCAGCAGCGGTGGGGGACAGGGACCCTACGAGCAGTACTTC. Protein sequence: CASSGGGQGPYEQYF.

The rearrangement uses TRBV18 and TRBJ1-2, with 8 bases identical to TRBD1. The germline CDR1 and CDR2 sequences are KGHSH and LQKENI. Trimming cost V 4 bases and J 3 bases; bases outside gene matches: 4. This CDR3 is built from 14 residues. CDR3 sequence: CASSLGQGDYGYTF. For the CDR3, the DNA is TGTGCCAGCTCACTCGGACAGGGTGACTATGGCTACACCTTC.

The chain carries TRBV11-3 and TRBJ2-3; the D is unclear. V lost 6 bases to trimming and J lost 0 bases, with 10 bases between them. Germline CDR1 SGHNT, CDR2 YENEEA. The CDR3 has 14 amino acids. CDR3: CASRSSESTDTQYF. The CDR3 DNA sequence: TGTGCCAGCAGGTCCTCGGAGAGCACAGATACGCAGTATTTT.

This clone was detected only a few times. V usage is TRBV27 and J usage is TRBJ1-2, with TRBD1 matching over 7 bases. Looked up from germline, CDR1 is MNHEY and CDR2 is SMNVEV (reference sequence). The junction had 7 bases not matched to a gene; V was cut back by 5 bases and J by 4 bases. This CDR3 spans 14 amino acids. CDR3 sequence reads: CASSMTGSGYGYTF. The CDR3 DNA follows: TGTGCCAGCAGTATGACAGGGTCAGGCTATGGCTACACCTTC.

The sample holds a few counts of this clone. V gene TRBV2 combines with J gene TRBJ2-3; D uncertain. V was cut by 5 bases and J by 2 bases, with 5 bases left in between. The CDR3 consists of 12 residues. CDR1 is SNHLY, CDR2 FYNNEI, per germline. The CDR3 is CASSLITDTQYF. The CDR3 nucleotides read TGTGCCAGCAGTCTTATCACAGATACGCAGTATTTT.

This chain uses TRBV4-2 with TRBJ1-1, with TRBD1 matching over 9 bases. V lost 3 bases and J lost 6; bases outside the gene matches: 17. The CDR3 extends over 18 amino acids. Germline values: CDR1 LGHNA, CDR2 YNFKEQ. The CDR3 loop reads CASSHRAVGQGHGAEAFF. The CDR3 nucleotides are TGTGCCAGCAGCCACCGCGCGGTGGGACAGGGCCACGGTGCTGAAGCTTTCTTT.

This clone was observed a handful of times. V usage is TRBV5-6 and J usage is TRBJ1-2, with a weak D call TRBD1 (5 bases). Germline V CDR1 and CDR2: SGHDT, YYEEEE. There are 15 residues in the CDR3. With 0 bases removed from V and 2 bases from J, the gap between germline ends came to 11 bases. In nucleotides, the CDR3 is TGTGCCAGCAGCTTGGTTAGGGGTCCGAACTATGGCTACACCTTC. It is translated as CASSLVRGPNYGYTF.

This rearrangement joins TRBV10-3 to TRBJ1-5, with 7 nucleotides matching TRBD1. Germline V CDR1 and CDR2: ENHRY, SYGVKD. Unmatched junction bases numbered 3, after V lost 4 bases and J lost 6 bases. This CDR3 is built from 13 residues. The DNA of the CDR3 is TGTGCCATCAGTGGGGACAGTATTCAGCCCCAGCATTTT. It codes for CAISGDSIQPQHF.

The chain uses TRBV11-3 and TRBJ1-5; D gene ambiguous. The germline V and J ends were trimmed by 5 bases and 4 bases, with 15 bases remaining between them. The CDR3 is 15 amino acids. The germline gives CDR1 SGHNT, CDR2 YENEEA. The CDR3 DNA is TGTGCCAGCAGCCAAGGAGCCGTCCATAATCAGCCCCAGCATTTT. It translates to CASSQGAVHNQPQHF.

This clone was detected only a few times. The V gene is TRBV5-6, the J gene TRBJ1-2; a weak D match, TRBD1 (5 bases). V lost 0 bases and J 8 bases, leaving 17 bases between the germline ends. Germline lookup yields CDR1 SGHDT and CDR2 YYEEEE. This CDR3 has 15 residues. The CDR3 DNA reads TGTGCCAGCAGCTTGGCGGGGATTCGGGACTCCGGCTACACCTTC. Its protein is CASSLAGIRDSGYTF.

This clone was picked up a small number of times. The V call is TRBV2, the J call TRBJ2-7; D call uncertain. The CDR3 is made up of 11 amino acids. Germline-derived CDR1 and CDR2 are SNHLY and FYNNEI. Between the trimmed V and J ends, which lost 6 bases and 4 bases, there was a span of 7 bases. CDR3 nucleotides: TGTGCCAGCAGGAAGGAGTACGAGCAGTACTTC. It encodes CASRKEYEQYF.

V gene TRBV6-1 combines with J gene TRBJ1-2; tentative D call: TRBD1 (5 bases). This CDR3 has 13 residues. V lost 4 bases and J lost 5, with 11 bases in between. Germline loops: CDR1 MNHNS, CDR2 SASEGT. CDR3 region: CASSGREGYGYTF. The CDR3 coding sequence is TGTGCCAGCAGTGGCAGGGAGGGTTATGGCTACACCTTC.

The chain uses TRBV18 and TRBJ1-3, with TRBD1 matching over 8 bases. Germline CDR1 and CDR2: KGHSH and LQKENI. This CDR3 is built from 19 residues. The trim removed 3 bases at V and 0 bases at J, leaving 13 bases unmatched. The CDR3 sequence is CASSPATGQAPYSGNTIYF. CDR3 sequence (DNA): TGTGCCAGCTCACCTGCGACGGGACAGGCACCTTACTCTGGAAACACCATATATTTT.

This chain links TRBV18 with TRBJ1-5, with TRBD1 identical over 7 bases. Germline-derived CDR1 and CDR2 are KGHSH and LQKENI. With 2 bases clipped from V and 1 base from J, the junction kept 2 bases outside the gene matches. The length of the CDR3 is 15 residues. The CDR3 here is CASSPVTGSNQPQHF. In nucleotides, the CDR3 is TGTGCCAGCTCACCAGTGACAGGGAGCAATCAGCCCCAGCATTTT.

The V gene is TRBV5-1, the J gene TRBJ1-4, with D perhaps matching TRBD1 (5 bases). The CDR3 spans 15 residues. With 5 bases removed from V and 0 bases from J, the gap between germline ends came to 11 bases. Germline CDR1 is SGHRS and CDR2 is YFSETQ. In nucleotides, the CDR3 is TGCGCCAGCAGTTCAGGGATTGCAACTAATGAAAAACTGTTTTTT. Its protein product is CASSSGIATNEKLFF.

This clone has a single count. The chain has TRBV5-1 and TRBJ1-1; 7 positions agree with TRBD1. V was pared by 4 bases and J by 0 bases, with 6 bases of the junction left unmatched. This CDR3 spans 15 amino acids. Germline V gene lookup returns CDR1 SGHRS and CDR2 YFSETQ. CDR3 loop: CASSDPDRLNTEAFF. The DNA of the CDR3 is TGCGCCAGCAGCGACCCGGACAGGTTGAACACTGAAGCTTTCTTT. Variable domain in full (rest from reference TRBV5-1 and TRBJ1-1): KAGVTQTPRYLIKTRGQQVTLSCSPISGHRSVSWYQQTPGQGLQFLFEYFSETQRNKGNFPGRFSGRQFSNSRSEMNVSTLELGDSALYLCASSDPDRLNTEAFFGQGTRLTVV.

V is TRBV7-3 and J is TRBJ1-6, with D perhaps matching TRBD1 (5 bases). This CDR3 contains 16 residues. V was shortened by 5 bases and J by 7 bases, with 18 bases between the two germline ends. Germline loops: CDR1 SGHTA, CDR2 FQGTGA. DNA of the CDR3: TGTGCCAGCAGCCTTGGGATGGCAGGGAAAAATTCACCCCTCCACTTT. This sequence encodes CASSLGMAGKNSPLHF.

Here the CDR3 reads CASSSKQGKTQYF. The CDR3 nucleotides are TGTGCCAGCAGTTCGAAACAGGGGAAGACCCAGTACTTC. This sequence joins TRBV27 and TRBJ2-5, with 7 bases that match TRBD1. The germline gives CDR1 MNHEY, CDR2 SMNVEV (reference sequence). The ends lost 4 bases at V and 6 bases at J; junction bases unmatched: 5. The CDR3 length is 13 residues.

This chain joins TRBV5-1 and TRBJ2-5, with 13 nucleotides matching TRBD2. The tail of the sequence fits TRBJ2-7 better, so the J call may be wrong. Germline lookup yields CDR1 SGHRS and CDR2 YFSETQ. The CDR3 is 17 residues long. CDR3 sequence: CASSWGGLAGESYEQYF. DNA of the CDR3: TGCGCCAGCAGCTGGGGTGGACTAGCGGGGGAGAGTTACGAGCAGTACTTC.

The rearrangement uses TRBV2 and TRBJ2-3; 7 nucleotides line up with TRBD2. Germline-derived CDR1 and CDR2 are SNHLY and FYNNEI. The ends lost 6 bases at V and 5 bases at J; junction bases unmatched: 8. There are 14 residues in the CDR3. The chain's CDR3 is CASRFGGGVDTQYF. The CDR3 DNA sequence: TGTGCCAGCAGGTTTGGCGGGGGAGTAGATACGCAGTATTTT.

The V gene is TRBV15, the J gene TRBJ1-5; D uncertain. Per germline, CDR1 LNHNV and CDR2 YYDKDF (reference sequence). Trimming removed 0 bases at V and 4 bases at J, with 10 bases between. The CDR3 has 15 amino acids. CDR3 nucleotides: TGTGCCACCAGCAGAGATACCCTGAGGAATCAGCCCCAGCATTTT. Protein: CATSRDTLRNQPQHF.

The rearrangement uses TRBV5-4 and TRBJ2-1; 8 nucleotides align to TRBD2. Germline CDR1 SGHNT, CDR2 YYREEE (reference sequence). Unmatched junction bases numbered 7, after V lost 3 bases and J lost 5 bases. The CDR3 totals 15 residues. The DNA for the CDR3 is TGTGCCAGCAGCTCCGCCGGGGGGGCAAACAATGAGCAGTTCTTC. This sequence encodes CASSSAGGANNEQFF.

This rearrangement joins TRBV9 to TRBJ2-1, with 10 positions matching TRBD2. J gave up 5 bases and V 3 bases, and 5 bases lay outside the gene matches. The CDR3 consists of 15 residues. Germline CDR1 and CDR2: SGDLS and YYNGEE. Here the CDR3 reads CASSERTSGDNEQFF. The CDR3 nucleotides are TGTGCCAGCAGCGAGCGGACTAGCGGCGACAATGAGCAGTTCTTC.

The chain employs TRBV11-3 and TRBJ2-3, with 9 bases lining up with TRBD2. V lost 4 bases to trimming and J lost 6 bases; unmatched junction nucleotides: 11. Germline V gene sequence: CDR1 SGHNT, CDR2 YENEEA. The CDR3 totals 16 residues. The CDR3 DNA reads TGTGCCAGCAGCTCCCTTCGGCGGGGGGGCAGGGATACGCAGTATTTT. Its protein product is CASSSLRRGGRDTQYF.

The V call is TRBV5-1, the J call TRBJ1-1; tentative D call: TRBD1 (6 bases). From germline, CDR1 is SGHRS and CDR2 YFSETQ. Trimming took 2 bases from V and 2 from J, leaving 19 bases between them. CDR3 length: 17 residues. CDR3 in DNA: TGCGCCAGCAGCTTACGATTTACAGGGTCCCCAAACACTGAAGCTTTCTTT. As protein: CASSLRFTGSPNTEAFF.

The rearrangement links TRBV19 to TRBJ2-2; 9 bases align to TRBD1. V was clipped by 4 bases and J by 6 bases; unmatched bases: 6. The germline CDR1 and CDR2 sequences are LNHDA and SQIVND (reference sequence). CDR3 size: 15 residues. CDR3: CASSTRGQGSGELFF. CDR3 coding DNA: TGTGCCAGTAGTACCCGAGGACAGGGGTCCGGGGAGCTGTTTTTT.

This clone was counted a few times. The sample holds other DNA sequences that translate to the same CDR3. The genes are TRBV6-5 and TRBJ2-5, with 7 bases fitting TRBD2. The CDR3 is made up of 14 amino acids. Germline V CDR1 and CDR2: MNHEY, SVGAGI. Trimming removed 0 bases from V and 3 bases from J; junction bases left unmatched: 1. The CDR3 spells CASSYSGGEETQYF. CDR3 sequence (DNA): TGTGCCAGCAGTTACTCGGGGGGGGAAGAGACCCAGTACTTC.

This clone was seen only a few times. This rearrangement joins TRBV27 to TRBJ2-7; TRBD1 matches 11 bases. This CDR3 has 14 residues. Germline loops: CDR1 MNHEY, CDR2 SMNVEV (reference sequence). With V trimmed by 6 bases and J by 3 bases, 4 bases remained unmatched. In nucleotides, the CDR3 is TGTGCCAGCAGCCCCGGGACAGGGGGCTACGAGCAGTACTTC. Translation: CASSPGTGGYEQYF.